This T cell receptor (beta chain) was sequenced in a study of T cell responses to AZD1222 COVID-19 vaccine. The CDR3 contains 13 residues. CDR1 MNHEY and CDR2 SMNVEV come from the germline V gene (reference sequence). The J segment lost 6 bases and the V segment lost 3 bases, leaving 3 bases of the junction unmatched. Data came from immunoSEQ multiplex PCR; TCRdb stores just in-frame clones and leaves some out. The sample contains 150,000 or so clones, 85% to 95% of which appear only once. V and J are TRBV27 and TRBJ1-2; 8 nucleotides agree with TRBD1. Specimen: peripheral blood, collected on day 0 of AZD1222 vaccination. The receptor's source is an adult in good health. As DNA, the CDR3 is TGTGCCAGCAGTTTCAGGGGGCGGGATGGCTACACCTTC. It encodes CASSFRGRDGYTF.